This T cell receptor beta chain was captured by sequencing in a study of T cell repertoires in cytomegalovirus infection. Study summary: CMV infection and matching HLA type were both indicated by public TCR beta signatures.

V dropped 5 bases and J dropped 6 bases, with 16 bases sitting between them. Germline-derived CDR1 and CDR2 are MNHEY and SMNVEV (reference sequence). This CDR3 is 14 amino acids long. About this clonotype: The antigen is undetermined.

TCRdb processed the reads anew with MiXCR; each CDR3 protein has one entry. The table lists approximately 990,000 distinct CDR3 sequences, 31% of them singletons. The chain uses TRBV27 and TRBJ1-2; TRBD1 might be the D (5 bases). This specimen consisted of cultured CD8+ T cells from PBMCs, obtained from culture after CMV antigen stimulation. The clonotype originates from a human donor in good health (CMV status not recorded). Some clones in this sample may be carry-over from other donors' samples. The CDR3 nucleotides read TGTGCCAGCAGTGACGGCAGGGAGCTTGATGGCTACACCTTC. It specifies CASSDGRELDGYTF.